This T cell receptor beta chain was profiled in a study of TIL therapy for anti-PD-1-resistant metastatic lung cancer. The overall study: Tumors had a median PD-L1 proportion score of around 6%. Half of patients were current or former smokers.

This CDR3 region has 13 residues. Germline CDR1 reads GTSNPN; CDR2 reads SVGIG (reference sequence). Trimming removed 5 bases at V and 4 bases at J, with 9 bases between. Regarding time point: pre-treatment sample, taken before nivolumab and TIL therapy. Tumor tissue came from excised metastases, mostly pleural nodules or supraclavicular lymph nodes. Patients then received nivolumab; progressors got lymphodepletion, TIL and IL-2. The table lists this clone with a few counts. The libraries were made with immunoSEQ v3. Libraries were sequenced to some 2 million read pairs (survey) or roughly 4.5-6.5 million (deep). TCRdb's copy holds only in-frame clones and misses some; the assay was immunoSEQ multiplex PCR. The sample has roughly 92,000 clones; about three fifths are singletons.

The rearrangement joins TRBV30 to TRBJ1-6; unclear D gene. Here the sequenced sample was tumor tissue, taken at baseline. This clonotype originated in a person aged 25-79 years with non-small cell lung cancer. CDR3 sequence reads: CAWDDGYNSPLHF. CDR3 bases: TGTGCCTGGGATGACGGTTATAATTCACCCCTCCACTTT.